This TCR beta chain was recovered during a study of blood T cell repertoires in COVID-19. Overall study: The cDNA or gDNA used as material had been derived from T cells, B-cell-depleted T cells, or PBMCs.

Original data processing: Scientists estimated how many nucleated cells there were by amplifying reference gene primers. TCRdb keeps only in-frame clones here, not all; method: immunoSEQ multiplex PCR. V and J calls and clone size come straight from that table; D and trimming were deduced from the DNA. The sample has about 120,000 clones, 85% seen once. This clone came up a few times. Germline loops: CDR1 LGHNA, CDR2 YSLEER. The V gene lost 4 bases and the J gene lost 4 bases, with 12 bases spanning the gap. This CDR3 has 14 amino acids. The material sequenced was peripheral blood. The rearrangement uses TRBV4-3 and TRBJ2-3, with D perhaps TRBD2 (5 bases). The sequence came from a man in his sixties with acute or convalescent COVID-19. DNA for the CDR3: TGCGCCAGCAGCCCCGGGAAGCTCCCAGATACGCAGTATTTT. Translating it yields CASSPGKLPDTQYF.